The TCR beta chain under discussion was sequenced for a study of CD8 T cells in ankylosing spondylitis (dated by TCRdb to the late 2010s). About the full investigation: The study profiled T cell receptor beta repertoires in healthy donors and ankylosing spondylitis patients to find disease-linked TCR variants. The whole study cohort included 95 to 130 healthy donors and around 25 ankylosing spondylitis patients. Peripheral blood was sampled, and synovial fluid was additionally collected from ankylosing spondylitis patients.

From the cysteine up to the phenylalanine, the CDR3 has a length of 15 residues. Only CDR3 DNA remains: 45 bases, in frame from the first base. V sheds 4 bases and J sheds 2 bases, leaving 15 bases between their ends. CDR1 and CDR2 are read off the germline V gene as MGHRA and YSYEKL. This clonotype was seen more than once but under ten times. Its recognized antigen is unknown. It has no much larger one-base neighbor in the sample; base qualities were not kept. Findings and caveats that apply to the study as a whole: A CD8+ phenotype was shown by the disease-linked clones, which were found at relatively low frequencies in peripheral blood. Some motif variants had previously been reported in the synovial fluid and blood of reactive arthritis patients, which suggests shared mechanisms of disease initiation. A TCR beta motif of roughly 8 highly homologous amino acid variants appeared characteristic of blood from ankylosing spondylitis patients. The disease-linked clones were reported to be significantly enriched in matched synovial fluid samples from ankylosing spondylitis patients.

Sequencing took place on an Illumina HiSeq 2500. Quantitative 5'-RACE with molecular barcodes was used to prepare TCR beta libraries. As for the original processing: A new computational method based on a probabilistic model of VDJ rearrangement was used to identify disease-linked TCR variants. The raw public reads went through TCRdb reprocessing: fastp at Q25, MiXCR clone calling, in-frame beta chains kept. One record per CDR3 amino acid sequence lists the most common genes and DNA. The V and J calls and clone size are TCRdb's, not the authors'. This sample comprises some 270,000 distinct CDR3 sequences, approximately 30% of them detected only once. The ten top clones hold about 4.2% of the sample.

Recombination linked TRBV4-1 to TRBJ2-7; the D gene is perhaps TRBD2, on 6 matching bases. The sequence was obtained from a male donor with ankylosing spondylitis or in good health (not recorded which). The source material was blood, either unsorted or a sorted T cell fraction (not recorded which). In nucleotide form, the sequence is TGCGCCAGCAGCCCCAGATGGGGGGATCCCTACGAGCAGTACTTC. Its product reads: CASSPRWGDPYEQYF.